The 15 T cell receptor beta chains reported below all come from one sample, sequenced in a study of glioma-infiltrating T cells after dendritic cell vaccination. Data came from immunoSEQ multiplex PCR; TCRdb stores just in-frame clones and leaves some out. The sample has roughly 100,000 clones, about 83% seen once. This sample comprised blood, obtained before dendritic cell vaccination. All receptors derive from a human donor with glioblastoma.

The CDR3 protein is CASSPGDSPGQYF. CDR3 nucleotides: TGTGCCAGCTCACCAGGGGACTCCCCGGGCCAGTACTTC. The chain employs TRBV18 and TRBJ2-5, with a possible D match to TRBD2 (6 bases). V was pared by 2 bases and J by 10 bases, with 14 bases between. This CDR3 spans 13 amino acids. Germline lookup yields CDR1 KGHSH and CDR2 LQKENI.

The gene calls are TRBV19 and TRBJ2-5, with a weak D call TRBD2 (7 bases). The CDR3 covers 15 residues. V was trimmed by 4 bases and J by 1 base, leaving 13 bases between them. Germline assignment: CDR1 LNHDA and CDR2 SQIVND (reference sequence). The CDR3 DNA reads as TGTGCCAGTAGTACCCCCCGGGGGGCCCAAGAGACCCAGTACTTC. Encoded protein: CASSTPRGAQETQYF.

This rearrangement joins TRBV7-2 to TRBJ1-1; TRBD1 agrees at 8 bases. This CDR3 spans 14 amino acids. Germline V gene data show CDR1 as SGHTA and CDR2 as FQGNSA. V lost 6 bases, J lost 7 bases, and 10 bases stayed unmatched. CDR3 sequence: CASRDTGGNGEAFF. CDR3 DNA: TGTGCCAGCAGGGATACAGGGGGTAACGGTGAAGCTTTCTTT.

CDR3 sequence (DNA): TGTGCCAGCAGAGGCCACAGTACCTACGAGCAGTACTTC. Its translation: CASRGHSTYEQYF. The chain links TRBV6-5 to TRBJ2-7; D not certain. CDR3 size: 13 residues. V was pared by 6 bases and J by 2 bases, with 11 bases between. CDR1 is MNHEY, CDR2 SVGAGI, per germline.

The chain recombines TRBV18 with TRBJ2-7; TRBD1 agrees at 10 bases. After removal of 2 bases from V and 3 bases from J, the junction contained 1 base not matched to a gene. There are 14 residues in the CDR3. Germline CDR1 reads KGHSH; CDR2 reads LQKENI. The chain's CDR3 is CASSPGTGDYEQYF. The CDR3 DNA reads TGTGCCAGCTCACCAGGGACAGGGGACTACGAGCAGTACTTC.

The V gene is TRBV5-1, the J gene TRBJ2-5; D call uncertain. CDR1 and CDR2 (germline): SGHRS, YFSETQ. The CDR3 length is 14 residues. V was pared by 1 base and J by 5 bases, with 12 bases between. Here the CDR3 reads CASSLQAVSETQYF. For the CDR3, the DNA is TGCGCCAGCAGCTTGCAAGCCGTTTCGGAGACCCAGTACTTC.

This clone has a single count. The CDR3 here is CASTVGGSSYEQYF. CDR3 in DNA: TGTGCCAGCACCGTCGGGGGTAGCTCCTACGAGCAGTACTTC. The J gene is TRBJ2-7, the V gene TRBV7-8; D perhaps matches TRBD2 (6 bases). The germline gives CDR1 SGHVS, CDR2 FQNEAQ. This CDR3 has 14 amino acids. Deletions cut 7 bases from V and 0 bases from J, with 13 bases between.

V is TRBV11-2 and J is TRBJ1-4; D call uncertain. V dropped 5 bases and J dropped 0 bases, with 10 bases sitting between them. Germline CDR1 and CDR2: SGHAT and FQNNGV. The CDR3 has 15 amino acids. The CDR3 here is CASSTRLATNEKLFF. DNA of the CDR3: TGTGCCAGCAGCACCCGTCTAGCAACTAATGAAAAACTGTTTTTT.

The J gene is TRBJ2-1, the V gene TRBV11-2; TRBD2 aligns across 7 bases. CDR3 length equals 15 residues. CDR1 is SGHAT, CDR2 FQNNGV, per germline. V shed 1 base and J 4 bases; nucleotides not matched to a gene: 4. The CDR3 sequence is CASSLGGGNYNEQFF. The DNA of the CDR3 is TGTGCCAGCAGCTTAGGGGGGGGGAATTACAATGAGCAGTTCTTC.

The V and J genes are TRBV5-6 and TRBJ2-5, with a possible D match to TRBD1 (6 bases). Germline CDR1 is SGHDT and CDR2 is YYEEEE. The ends were cut back, 2 bases at V and 4 bases at J, with 12 bases in the middle. The CDR3 runs 14 residues. The DNA of the CDR3 is TGTGCCAGCAGCTTTTCAGGGGAGCTAGAGACCCAGTACTTC. Its protein product is CASSFSGELETQYF.

V and J are TRBV5-8 and TRBJ1-5; perhaps TRBD1 as D (6 bases). Germline V gene lookup returns CDR1 SGHTS and CDR2 YDEGEE. This CDR3 has 14 residues. The ends were cut back, 5 bases at V and 2 bases at J, with 11 bases in the middle. The CDR3 reads CASRPTGRNQPQHF. In nucleotides, the CDR3 is TGTGCCAGCAGACCTACAGGGCGCAATCAGCCCCAGCATTTT.

The chain recombines TRBV29-1 with TRBJ2-7; D call uncertain. This CDR3 spans 11 amino acids. CDR1 is SQVTM, CDR2 ANQGSEA, per germline. Trimming pared 7 bases from V and 3 bases from J, leaving 10 bases between. CDR3: CSAADIYEQYF. CDR3 DNA: TGCAGCGCCGCTGACATCTACGAGCAGTACTTC.

The chain has TRBV6-5 and TRBJ1-1; D is undetermined. V was pared by 5 bases and J by 1 base, with 8 bases between. This CDR3 is 13 amino acids long. Germline lookup yields CDR1 MNHEY and CDR2 SVGAGI. CDR3 sequence: CASSIGGNTEAFF. Written as DNA, the CDR3 is TGTGCCAGCAGTATCGGAGGGAACACTGAAGCTTTCTTT.

The chain employs TRBV4-1 and TRBJ2-1; D call uncertain. This CDR3 is 14 amino acids long. V shed 2 bases and J shed 9 bases, with 14 bases lying between them. CDR1 is MGHRA, CDR2 YSYEKL, per germline. CDR3 sequence (DNA): TGCGCCAGCAGCCAAAAGGTTCAAGGCGGTGAGCAGTTCTTC. The encoded protein is CASSQKVQGGEQFF.

The chain carries TRBV6-5 and TRBJ2-1, with D perhaps TRBD2 (5 bases). V was clipped by 0 bases and J by 3 bases, with 12 bases between them. This CDR3 is built from 16 residues. Germline V lookup: CDR1 MNHEY, CDR2 SVGAGI. This CDR3 is CASSYSPPGSYNEQFF. The CDR3 region has the DNA TGTGCCAGCAGTTACTCCCCTCCGGGAAGCTACAATGAGCAGTTCTTC.